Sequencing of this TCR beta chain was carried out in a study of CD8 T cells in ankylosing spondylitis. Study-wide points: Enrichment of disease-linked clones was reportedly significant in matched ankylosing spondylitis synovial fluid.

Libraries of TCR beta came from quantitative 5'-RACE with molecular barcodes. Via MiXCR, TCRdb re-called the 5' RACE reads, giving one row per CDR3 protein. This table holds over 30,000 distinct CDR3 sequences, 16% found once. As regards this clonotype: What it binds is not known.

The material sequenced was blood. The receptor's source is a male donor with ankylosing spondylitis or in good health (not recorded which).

CDR3 sequence reads: CASSTYDRDTGELFF. CDR3 coding DNA: TGTGCCAGCAGCACATACGACAGGGATACCGGGGAGCTGTTTTTT. The rearrangement joins TRBV7-9 to TRBJ2-2, with 7 bases identical to TRBD1. CDR1 and CDR2 from the germline V gene are SEHNR and FQNEAQ (reference sequence). The CDR3 sequence is 15 residues long. V trimming: 5 bases; J trimming: 5 bases; junction bases outside the gene matches: 8.